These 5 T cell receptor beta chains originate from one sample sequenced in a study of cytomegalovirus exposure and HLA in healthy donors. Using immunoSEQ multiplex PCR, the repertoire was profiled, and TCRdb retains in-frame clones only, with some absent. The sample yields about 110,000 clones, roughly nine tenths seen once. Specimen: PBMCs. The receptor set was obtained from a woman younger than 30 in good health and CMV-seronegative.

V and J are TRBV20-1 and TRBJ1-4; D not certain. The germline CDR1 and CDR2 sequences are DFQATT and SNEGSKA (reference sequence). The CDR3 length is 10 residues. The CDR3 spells CSLTDEKLFF. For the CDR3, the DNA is TGCAGCCTTACAGATGAAAAACTGTTTTTT.

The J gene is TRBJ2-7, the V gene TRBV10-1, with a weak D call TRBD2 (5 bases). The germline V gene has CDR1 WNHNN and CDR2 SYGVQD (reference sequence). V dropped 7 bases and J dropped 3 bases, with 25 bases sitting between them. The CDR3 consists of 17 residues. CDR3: CASTLKLGPSENYEQYF. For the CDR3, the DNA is TGCGCCAGCACACTCAAACTAGGACCCTCTGAGAACTACGAGCAGTACTTC.

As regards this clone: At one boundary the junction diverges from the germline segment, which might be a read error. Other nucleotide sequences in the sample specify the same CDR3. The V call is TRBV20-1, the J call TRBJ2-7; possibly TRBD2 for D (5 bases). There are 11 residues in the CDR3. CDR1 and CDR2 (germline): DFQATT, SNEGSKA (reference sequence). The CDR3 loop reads CSARGGYEQYF. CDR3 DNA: TGCAGTGCAAGAGGAGGTTACGAGCAGTACTTC.

In nucleotides, the CDR3 is TGTGCCAGCAGCTTGGGACAGGGGCATGGCTACACCTTC. It specifies CASSLGQGHGYTF. The gene calls are TRBV11-2 and TRBJ1-2; 10 bases are a match to TRBD1. Losses at the gene ends were 3 bases for V and 6 bases for J; bases not matched to a gene: 1. The length of the CDR3 is 13 residues. CDR1 is SGHAT and CDR2 is FQNNGV in the germline V gene.

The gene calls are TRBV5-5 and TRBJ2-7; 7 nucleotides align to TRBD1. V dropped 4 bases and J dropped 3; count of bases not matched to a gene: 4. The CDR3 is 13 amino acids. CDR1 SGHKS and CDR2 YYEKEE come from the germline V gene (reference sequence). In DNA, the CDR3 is TGTGCCAGCAGCCCAAGGGACAGCTACGAGCAGTACTTC. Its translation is CASSPRDSYEQYF.